One and the same sample provided the 6 T cell receptor beta chains below, sequenced in a study of cytomegalovirus exposure and HLA in healthy donors. The PCR ran on 60 Vbeta and 13 Jbeta primers. TCRdb's copy holds only in-frame clones and misses some; the assay was immunoSEQ multiplex PCR. The table lists some 89,000 clones, 85% of them singletons, with 6% to 7.5% in the top ten. Input material: PBMCs. These TCRs come from a man in his forties in good health and CMV-seropositive.

The V and J genes are TRBV7-9 and TRBJ2-3; 8 nucleotides line up with TRBD1. Germline trimming cut 2 bases from V and 6 bases from J; bases unmatched to any gene: 4. Germline values: CDR1 SEHNR, CDR2 FQNEAQ (reference sequence). The CDR3 has 14 residues. The CDR3 protein is CASSLRQGLDTQYF. CDR3 in DNA: TGTGCCAGCAGCTTAAGACAGGGGCTGGATACGCAGTATTTT.

V and J are TRBV27 and TRBJ2-2; TRBD1 agrees at 9 bases. There are 15 residues in the CDR3. V trimming: 4 bases; J trimming: 4 bases; junction bases outside the gene matches: 4. In germline, CDR1 is MNHEY, CDR2 SMNVEV (reference sequence). In DNA form, the CDR3 reads TGTGCCAGCAGTTCACAGGGGGCCTCCACCGGGGAGCTGTTTTTT. This sequence encodes CASSSQGASTGELFF.

This chain connects TRBV27 to TRBJ2-5, with D perhaps matching TRBD2 (6 bases). CDR1 and CDR2 (germline): MNHEY, SMNVEV (reference sequence). The V and J ends lost 5 bases and 5 bases respectively, with 18 bases between them. This CDR3 has 15 amino acids. The CDR3 region is CASSPRPGVVETQYF. As DNA, the CDR3 is TGTGCCAGCAGTCCCCGGCCGGGAGTAGTGGAGACCCAGTACTTC.

This clone was observed a single time. The genes are TRBV7-3 and TRBJ1-1; maybe TRBD1 (5 bases). Trimming took off 2 bases at V and 1 base at J, with 11 bases between the two ends. In germline, CDR1 is SGHTA, CDR2 FQGTGA. The CDR3 has 15 amino acids. CDR3 nucleotides: TGTGCCAGCAGCTTAGTCGGGGGAGAGAACACTGAAGCTTTCTTT. As protein: CASSLVGGENTEAFF.

The gene calls are TRBV19 and TRBJ1-2; 7 bases align to TRBD1. Germline lookup yields CDR1 LNHDA and CDR2 SQIVND (reference sequence). This CDR3 has 14 residues. Trimming cost V 9 bases and J 2 bases; bases outside gene matches: 9. The CDR3 bases are TGTGCCAGCGGCCCCCAACAGGGGAACTATGGCTACACCTTC. As protein: CASGPQQGNYGYTF.

V usage is TRBV7-9 and J usage is TRBJ2-3; D perhaps matches TRBD2 (5 bases). This CDR3 is built from 14 residues. CDR1 is SEHNR and CDR2 is FQNEAQ in the germline V gene (reference sequence). V lost 5 bases, J lost 2 bases, and 11 bases lay in between. The CDR3 loop reads CASSGEITTDTQYF. For the CDR3, the DNA is TGTGCCAGCAGCGGGGAGATAACCACAGATACGCAGTATTTT.